This T cell receptor beta chain stems from a study of T-cell reconstitution after alpha-beta-depleted transplantation in children. This clonotype has a count of ten or more. TCRbeta library preparation incorporated unique molecular identifiers. TCRdb called the PCR reads again in MiXCR, with one record for every CDR3 protein. Of about 480,000 distinct CDR3 sequences in the sample, around 13% were seen once. The starting material was PBMCs from the stem cell graft donor, obtained from the stem cell graft. The origin of this receptor is a human donor who donated a stem cell graft to a child with combined immunodeficiency.

The CDR3 DNA reads TGTGCCAGCAGCTTAGCAGGGGTTGGCTACACCTTC. Its protein product is CASSLAGVGYTF. The chain joins TRBV11-2 to TRBJ1-2, with D possibly matching TRBD1 (6 bases). Germline CDR1 is SGHAT and CDR2 is FQNNGV. This CDR3 is built from 12 residues. The V gene lost 1 base and the J gene lost 7 bases, with 7 bases spanning the gap. The entire variable domain, with the rest obtained from reference TRBV11-2 and TRBJ1-2, is as follows: EAGVAQSPRYKIIEKRQSVAFWCNPISGHATLYWYQQILGQGPKLLIQFQNNGVVDDSQLPKDRFSAERLKGVDSTLKIQPAKLEDSAVYLCASSLAGVGYTFGSGTRLTVV.